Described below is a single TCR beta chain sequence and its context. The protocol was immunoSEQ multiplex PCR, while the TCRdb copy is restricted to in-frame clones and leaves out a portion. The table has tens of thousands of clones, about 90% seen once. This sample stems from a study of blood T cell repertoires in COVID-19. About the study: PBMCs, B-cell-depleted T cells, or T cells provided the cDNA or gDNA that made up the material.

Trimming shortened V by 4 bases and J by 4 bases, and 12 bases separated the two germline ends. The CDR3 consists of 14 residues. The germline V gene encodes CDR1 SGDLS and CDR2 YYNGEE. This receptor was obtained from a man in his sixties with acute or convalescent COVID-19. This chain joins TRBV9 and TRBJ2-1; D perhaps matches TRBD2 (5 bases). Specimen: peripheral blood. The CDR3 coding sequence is TGTGCCAGCAGCCCAGTCGGGATGTACAATGAGCAGTTCTTC. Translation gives CASSPVGMYNEQFF.